Presented here are 4 T cell receptor beta chains from one specimen sequenced in a study of T cell clonality in common variable immunodeficiency. Study-level points and caveats: Fewer deletions and N-nucleotide insertions were reportedly seen in common variable immunodeficiency TCR beta sequences.

Their target antigens are unknown. Libraries were prepared by immunoSEQ multiplex PCR; TCRdb keeps only in-frame clonotypes and omits some of them. The sample shows roughly 34,000 clones, none of them appearing just once. The sequenced material came from peripheral blood mononuclear cells. The receptors originated from a human donor with common variable immunodeficiency.

Ten or more counts support this clone. The CDR3 goes on 3 residues after the read ends, and that part is filled in from the germline J gene. The V gene is TRBV5-1, the J gene TRBJ2-1; 8 bases map to TRBD2. The CDR3 totals 14 residues. V shed 2 bases and J 4 bases; nucleotides not matched to a gene: 2. CDR1 is SGHRS, CDR2 YFSETQ, per germline. The covered CDR3 bases are TGCGCCAGCAGCTTAGCGGGGGTGTACAATGAG. Translating gives CASSLAGVYNE. From start to end, the CDR3 is CASSLAGVYNEQFF.

This clone was observed at least ten times. Coverage ceases 3 residues before the CDR3 finishes, and the germline J gene fills in the end. The chain carries TRBV24-1 and TRBJ1-2, with D uncertain. V was trimmed by 1 base and J by 5 bases, leaving 7 bases between them. Germline V gene data show CDR1 as KGHDR and CDR2 as SFDVKD. The CDR3 totals 13 residues. CDR3 region: CATSDLGFYGYTF. The sequenced part of the CDR3 DNA is TGTGCCACCAGTGATTTAGGGTTTTATGGC.

This clone was detected many times. Read sequence stops 3 residues before the CDR3 end, and the germline J gene provides the missing end. The rearrangement links TRBV6-4 to TRBJ1-1; D may be TRBD1 (6 bases). Germline lookup yields CDR1 MRHNA and CDR2 SNTAGT. The CDR3 is 13 residues long. With 6 bases removed from V and 6 bases from J, the gap between germline ends came to 14 bases. The CDR3 bases that were read are TGTGCCAGCAGGAAGGGGGGGCTCGCTGAA. Its translation is CASRKGGLAE. In full, the CDR3 is CASRKGGLAEAFF.

Remarks on this clone: Coverage ceases 3 residues before the CDR3 finishes, and the germline J gene fills in the end. The chain combines TRBV7-8 with TRBJ2-5; no firm D call. CDR1 and CDR2 from the germline V gene are SGHVS and FQNEAQ. V was trimmed by 5 bases and J by 5 bases, leaving 9 bases between them. This CDR3 region has 12 residues. CDR3 loop: CASSLYGETQYF. CDR3 DNA (partial): TGTGCCAGCAGCCTTTACGGGGAGACC.